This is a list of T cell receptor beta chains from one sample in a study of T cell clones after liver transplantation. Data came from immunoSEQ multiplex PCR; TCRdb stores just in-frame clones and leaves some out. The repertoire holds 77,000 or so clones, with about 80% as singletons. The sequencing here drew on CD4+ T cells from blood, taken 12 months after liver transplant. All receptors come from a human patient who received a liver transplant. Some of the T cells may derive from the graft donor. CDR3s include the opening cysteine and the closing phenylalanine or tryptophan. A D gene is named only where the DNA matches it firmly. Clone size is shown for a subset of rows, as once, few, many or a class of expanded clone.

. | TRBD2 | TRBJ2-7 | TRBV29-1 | CSVEGRESPYEQYF | TGCAGCGTTGAAGGGCGGGAGTCCCCCTACGAGCAGTACTTC
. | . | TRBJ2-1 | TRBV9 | CASSVAGDSYNEQFF | TGTGCCAGCAGCGTAGCGGGAGACTCCTACAATGAGCAGTTCTTC
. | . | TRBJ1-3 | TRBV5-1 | CASSLAPPTASPSGNTIYF | TGCGCCAGCAGCTTGGCCCCACCGACAGCTAGCCCCTCTGGAAACACCATATATTTT
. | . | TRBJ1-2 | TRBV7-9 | CASSPNVQMGGYTF | TGTGCCAGCAGCCCGAACGTCCAGATGGGGGGCTACACCTTC
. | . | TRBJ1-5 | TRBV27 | CASSLTLNQPQHF | TGTGCCAGCAGTTTAACCTTGAATCAGCCCCAGCATTTT
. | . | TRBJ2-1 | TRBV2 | CASSLTTAQDNEQFF | TGTGCCAGCAGTCTGACTACCGCTCAGGACAATGAGCAGTTCTTC
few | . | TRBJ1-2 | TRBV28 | CATGRAANYGYTF | TGTGCCACCGGACGGGCCGCTAACTATGGCTACACCTTC
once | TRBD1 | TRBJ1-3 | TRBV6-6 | CASRSQGKPGNTIYF | TGTGCCAGCAGATCACAGGGGAAGCCTGGAAACACCATATATTTT
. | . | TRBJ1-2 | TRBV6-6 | CASSSRPGGMNYGYTF | TGTGCCAGCAGTTCCCGCCCGGGAGGGATGAACTATGGCTACACCTTC
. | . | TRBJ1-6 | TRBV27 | CASRRQSNNSPLHF | TGTGCCAGCAGGAGACAATCGAACAATTCACCCCTCCACTTT
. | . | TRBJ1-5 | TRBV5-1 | CASSLKEGSQPQHF | TGCGCCAGCAGCTTGAAAGAGGGGTCGCAGCCCCAGCATTTT
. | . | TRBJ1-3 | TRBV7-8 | CASSFRGTGNTIYF | TGTGCCAGCAGCTTTAGGGGAACGGGAAACACCATATATTTT
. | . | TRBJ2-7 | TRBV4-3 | CASSQDSGPGYEQYF | TGCGCCAGCAGCCAAGATTCGGGCCCCGGCTACGAGCAGTACTTC
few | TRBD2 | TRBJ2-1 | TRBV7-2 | CASSLTGRAYNEQFF | TGTGCCAGCAGCTTAACCGGGAGGGCCTACAATGAGCAGTTCTTC
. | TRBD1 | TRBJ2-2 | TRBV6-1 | CASSGQGATGELFF | TGTGCCAGCAGTGGACAGGGGGCCACCGGGGAGCTGTTTTTT
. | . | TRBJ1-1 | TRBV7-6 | CASSLVTGPTEAFF | TGTGCCAGCAGCTTAGTTACGGGGCCCACTGAAGCTTTCTTT
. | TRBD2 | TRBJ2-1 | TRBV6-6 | CASSPSASGSIDEQFF | TGTGCCAGCAGCCCCAGCGCTAGCGGGAGTATCGATGAGCAGTTCTTC
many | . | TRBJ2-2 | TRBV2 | CASIKDSENTGELFF | TGTGCCAGCATAAAGGACAGCGAGAACACCGGGGAGCTGTTTTTT
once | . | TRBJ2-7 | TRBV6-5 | CAISETSEQYF | TGTGCCATCAGTGAGACCTCCGAGCAGTACTTC
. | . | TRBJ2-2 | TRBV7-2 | CASSPRKGTTGELFF | TGTGCCAGCAGCCCCCGTAAAGGGACCACCGGGGAGCTGTTTTTT
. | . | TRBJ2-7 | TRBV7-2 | CASSPQTGRYEQYF | TGTGCCAGCAGCCCCCAGACAGGACGCTACGAGCAGTACTTC
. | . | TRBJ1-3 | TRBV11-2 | CASSQAGPRNTIYF | TGTGCCAGCAGCCAAGCAGGGCCTAGAAACACCATATATTTT
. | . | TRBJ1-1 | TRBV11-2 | CASSLAGEGGLFF | TGTGCCAGCAGCTTAGCCGGCGAGGGTGGCTTATTTTTT
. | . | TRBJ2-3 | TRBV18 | CASSPGGSDTQYF | TGTGCCAGCTCACCGGGCGGCTCAGATACGCAGTATTTT
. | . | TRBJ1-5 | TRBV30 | CAWSAGPGSNQPQHF | TGTGCCTGGAGTGCGGGTCCGGGGAGCAATCAGCCCCAGCATTTT
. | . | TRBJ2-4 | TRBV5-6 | CASSSPGGLYIQYF | TGTGCCAGCAGCTCTCCAGGGGGGCTGTACATTCAGTACTTC
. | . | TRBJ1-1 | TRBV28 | CASTSLGEGLNTEAFF | TGTGCCAGCACCTCCCTCGGGGAGGGCTTGAACACTGAAGCTTTCTTT
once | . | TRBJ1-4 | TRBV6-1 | CASKINAGYNEKLFF | TGTGCCAGCAAAATTAACGCAGGTTATAATGAAAAACTGTTTTTT
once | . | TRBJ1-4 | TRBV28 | CASSWRVRGKGYEKLFF | TGTGCCAGCAGTTGGCGCGTGCGGGGGAAGGGTTATGAAAAACTGTTTTTT
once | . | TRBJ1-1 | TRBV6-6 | CASRASGTEAFF | TGTGCCAGCCGCGCCTCGGGGACTGAAGCTTTCTTT
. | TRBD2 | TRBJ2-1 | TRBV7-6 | CASSLMRTSGKNEQFF | TGTGCCAGCAGCTTAATGCGGACTAGCGGGAAGAATGAGCAGTTCTTC
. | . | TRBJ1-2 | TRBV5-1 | CASSSSRGADSYGYTF | TGCGCCAGCAGCTCCAGCAGGGGCGCAGACAGCTATGGCTACACCTTC
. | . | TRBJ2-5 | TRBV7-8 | CASSLVRSQETQYF | TGTGCCAGCAGCTTAGTGCGTTCCCAAGAGACCCAGTACTTC
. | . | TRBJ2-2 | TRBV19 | CASTTKWGAVNTGELFF | TGTGCCAGTACCACAAAATGGGGGGCCGTGAACACCGGGGAGCTGTTTTTT
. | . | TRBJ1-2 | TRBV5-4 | CASSPAKLGNYGYTF | TGTGCCAGCAGCCCCGCGAAACTAGGGAACTATGGCTACACCTTC
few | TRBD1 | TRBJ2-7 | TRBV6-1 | CASSRDRVGEQYF | TGTGCCAGCAGTCGGGACAGGGTTGGGGAGCAGTACTTC
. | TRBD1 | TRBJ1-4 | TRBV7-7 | CASSPGQGEKLFF | TGTGCTAGCAGCCCGGGACAGGGTGAAAAACTGTTTTTT
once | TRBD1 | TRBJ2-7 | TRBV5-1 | CASSPGQQLGYEQYF | TGCGCCAGCAGCCCGGGACAGCAGTTAGGCTACGAGCAGTACTTC
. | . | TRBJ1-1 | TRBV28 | CASGKGGAFF | TGTGCCAGTGGTAAGGGCGGGGCTTTCTTT
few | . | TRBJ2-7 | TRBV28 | CASSPPLGQGMASGRGFHEQYF | TGTGCCAGCAGTCCCCCCTTGGGACAGGGGATGGCTAGCGGGAGAGGGTTCCACGAGCAGTACTTC
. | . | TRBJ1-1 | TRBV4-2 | CASSQESRGDTEAFF | TGTGCCAGCAGCCAAGAGTCCAGGGGAGACACTGAAGCTTTCTTT
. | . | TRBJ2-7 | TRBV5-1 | CASSLEDEQYF | TGCGCCAGCAGCTTGGAAGACGAGCAGTACTTC
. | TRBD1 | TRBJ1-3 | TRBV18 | CASSPLSSTGGSGNTIYF | TGTGCCAGCTCACCGCTTAGCTCCACAGGGGGCTCTGGAAACACCATATATTTT
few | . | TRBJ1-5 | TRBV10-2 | CASRAGQVNQPQHF | TGCGCCAGCAGGGCTGGACAAGTAAATCAGCCCCAGCATTTT
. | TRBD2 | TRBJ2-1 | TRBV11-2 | CASSTGTSYNEQFF | TGTGCCAGCAGCACAGGGACTAGCTACAATGAGCAGTTCTTC
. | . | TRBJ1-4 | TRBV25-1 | CASSLGNEKLFF | TGTGCCAGCAGTTTAGGTAATGAAAAACTGTTTTTT
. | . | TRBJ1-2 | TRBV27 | CASTLGGRSRWGYTF | TGTGCCAGCACTTTGGGCGGCAGGTCCCGCTGGGGCTACACCTTC